The TCR beta chain under discussion was sequenced for a study of OX40 agonist ivuxolimab in advanced cancers. Patients with autoimmune history or systemic immunosuppression were excluded. Some clones are missing from TCRdb's copy, which holds only in-frame ones; the method was immunoSEQ multiplex PCR. The table has 90,000 to 120,000 clones, more than 85% seen once. Germline V gene data show CDR1 as MDHEN and CDR2 as SYDVKM. The CDR3 consists of 14 residues. V lost 5 bases, J lost 0 bases, and 5 bases lay in between. This chain connects TRBV28 to TRBJ2-6, with no clear D. This receptor was obtained from an adult with an advanced solid tumor such as melanoma, head and neck, liver or kidney cancer. The sequenced sample was CD4+ or CD8+ T cells sorted from blood, obtained in a trial of the OX40 agonist ivuxolimab. CDR3 DNA: TGTGCCAGCAGTCCTAGCTCTGGGGCCAACGTCCTGACTTTC. It is translated as CASSPSSGANVLTF.